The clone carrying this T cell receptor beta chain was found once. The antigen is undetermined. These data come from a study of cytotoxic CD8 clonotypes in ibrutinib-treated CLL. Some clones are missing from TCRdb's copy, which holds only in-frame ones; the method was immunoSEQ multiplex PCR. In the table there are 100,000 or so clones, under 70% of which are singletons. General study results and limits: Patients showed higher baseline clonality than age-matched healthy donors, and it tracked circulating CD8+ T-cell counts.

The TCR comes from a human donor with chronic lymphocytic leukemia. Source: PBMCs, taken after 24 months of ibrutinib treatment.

The CDR3 DNA sequence: TGTGCCAGCAGCCAACAGACAGGATTTTACAATGAGCAGTTCTTC. Protein: CASSQQTGFYNEQFF. The chain recombines TRBV7-2 with TRBJ2-1; D may be TRBD1 (6 bases). The CDR3 has 15 amino acids. Trimming cost V 5 bases and J 4 bases, with 15 bases left between them. Per the germline V gene, CDR1 is SGHTA and CDR2 is FQGNSA.